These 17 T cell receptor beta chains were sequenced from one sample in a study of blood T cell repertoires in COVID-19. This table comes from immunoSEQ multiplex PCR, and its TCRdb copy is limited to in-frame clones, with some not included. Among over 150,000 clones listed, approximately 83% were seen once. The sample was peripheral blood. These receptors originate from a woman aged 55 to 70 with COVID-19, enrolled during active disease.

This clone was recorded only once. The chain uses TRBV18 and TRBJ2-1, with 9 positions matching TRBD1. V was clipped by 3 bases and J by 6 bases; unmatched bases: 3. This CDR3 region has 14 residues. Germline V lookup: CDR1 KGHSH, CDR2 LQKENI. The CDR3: CASSPGQGSNEQFF. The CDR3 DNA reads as TGTGCCAGCTCACCGGGACAGGGTAGCAATGAGCAGTTCTTC.

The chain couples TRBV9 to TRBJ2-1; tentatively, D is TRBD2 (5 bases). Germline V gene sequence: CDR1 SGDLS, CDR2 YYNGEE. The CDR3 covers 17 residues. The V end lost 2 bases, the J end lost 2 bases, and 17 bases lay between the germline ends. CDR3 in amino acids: CASSVRLSGSTYNEQFF. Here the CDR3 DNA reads TGTGCCAGCAGCGTTCGCCTGTCTGGGAGTACCTACAATGAGCAGTTCTTC. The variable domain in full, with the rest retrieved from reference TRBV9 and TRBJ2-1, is DSGVTQTPKHLITATGQRVTLRCSPRSGDLSVYWYQQSLDQGLQFLIQYYNGEERAKGNILERFSAQQFPDLHSELNLSSLELGDSALYFCASSVRLSGSTYNEQFFGPGTRLTVL.

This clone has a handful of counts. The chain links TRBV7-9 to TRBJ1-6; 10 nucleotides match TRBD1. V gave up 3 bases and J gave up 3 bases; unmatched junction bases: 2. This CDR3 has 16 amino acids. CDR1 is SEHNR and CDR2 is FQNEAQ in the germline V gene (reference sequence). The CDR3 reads CASSLGQGFYNSPLHF. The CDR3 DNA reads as TGTGCCAGCAGCTTGGGACAGGGGTTCTATAATTCACCCCTCCACTTT.

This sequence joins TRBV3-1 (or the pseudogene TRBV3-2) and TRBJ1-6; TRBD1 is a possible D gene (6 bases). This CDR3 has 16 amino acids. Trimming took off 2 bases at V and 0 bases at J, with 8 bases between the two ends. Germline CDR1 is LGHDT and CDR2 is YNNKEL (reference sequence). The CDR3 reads CASSQRGNSYNSPLHF. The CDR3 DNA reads TGTGCCAGCAGCCAAAGGGGGAACTCCTATAATTCACCCCTCCACTTT.

The DNA for the CDR3 is TGTGCCAGCGGTGGACCAGAGGGGGCTTTGGAAAAACTGTTTTTT. Encoded protein: CASGGPEGALEKLFF. The chain is built from TRBV6-6 and TRBJ1-4; the match to TRBD1 covers 7 bases. The germline V gene encodes CDR1 MNHNY and CDR2 SVGAGI (reference sequence). With V trimmed by 8 bases and J by 8 bases, 14 bases remained unmatched. The CDR3 consists of 15 residues.

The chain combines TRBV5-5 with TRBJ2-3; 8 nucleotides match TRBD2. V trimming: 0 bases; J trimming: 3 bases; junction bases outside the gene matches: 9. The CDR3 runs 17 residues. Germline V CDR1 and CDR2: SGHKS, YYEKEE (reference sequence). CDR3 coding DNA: TGTGCCAGCAGCTTGGAAGCGGGGGCCGTGTTTACAGATACGCAGTATTTT. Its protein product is CASSLEAGAVFTDTQYF.

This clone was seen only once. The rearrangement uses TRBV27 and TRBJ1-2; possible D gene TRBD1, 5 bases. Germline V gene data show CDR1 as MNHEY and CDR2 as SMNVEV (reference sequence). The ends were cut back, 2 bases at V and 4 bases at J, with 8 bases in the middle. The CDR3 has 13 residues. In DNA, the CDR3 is TGTGCCAGCAGTTTACTCGGGGGCTATGGCTACACCTTC. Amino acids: CASSLLGGYGYTF.

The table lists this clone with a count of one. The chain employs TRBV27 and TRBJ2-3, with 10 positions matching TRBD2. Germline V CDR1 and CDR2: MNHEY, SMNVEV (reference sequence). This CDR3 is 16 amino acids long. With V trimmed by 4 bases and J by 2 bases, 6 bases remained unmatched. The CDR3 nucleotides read TGTGCCAGCAGTTCTAGGACTAGCGGTAACACAGATACGCAGTATTTT. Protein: CASSSRTSGNTDTQYF.

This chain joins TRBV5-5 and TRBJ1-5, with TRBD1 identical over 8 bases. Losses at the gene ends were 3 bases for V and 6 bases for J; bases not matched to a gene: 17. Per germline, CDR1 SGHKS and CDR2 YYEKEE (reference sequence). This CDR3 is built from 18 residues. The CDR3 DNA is TGTGCCAGCAGCTCGTACGTGTGGGGCCAGGGGGCGGGTCAGCCCCAGCATTTT. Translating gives CASSSYVWGQGAGQPQHF.

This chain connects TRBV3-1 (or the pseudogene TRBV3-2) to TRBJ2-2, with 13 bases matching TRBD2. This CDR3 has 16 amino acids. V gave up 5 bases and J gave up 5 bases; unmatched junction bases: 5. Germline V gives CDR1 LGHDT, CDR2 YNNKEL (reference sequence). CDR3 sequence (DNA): TGTGCCAGCAGCTTCGAGGGACTAGCGGGGACCGGGGAGCTGTTTTTT. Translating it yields CASSFEGLAGTGELFF.

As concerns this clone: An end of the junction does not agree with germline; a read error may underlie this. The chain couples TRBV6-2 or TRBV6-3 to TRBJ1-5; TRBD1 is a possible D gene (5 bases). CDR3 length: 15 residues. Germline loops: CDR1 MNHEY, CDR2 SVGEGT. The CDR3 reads CASSDSGGSNQPQHF. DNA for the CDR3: TGTGCCAGCAGTGACTCGGGGGGGAGCAATCAGCCCCAGCATTTT.

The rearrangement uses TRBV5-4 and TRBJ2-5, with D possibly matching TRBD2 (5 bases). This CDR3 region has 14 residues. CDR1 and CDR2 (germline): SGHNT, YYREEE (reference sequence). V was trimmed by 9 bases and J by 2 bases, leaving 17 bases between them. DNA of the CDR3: TGTGCCACCGGAGGCGTAGGCCGACAAGAGACCCAGTACTTC. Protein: CATGGVGRQETQYF.

The CDR3 here is CASSLVGGRVTEAFF. The CDR3 nucleotides are TGCGCCAGCAGCTTGGTCGGGGGTCGGGTCACTGAAGCTTTCTTT. This chain joins TRBV5-1 and TRBJ1-1; possible D gene TRBD1, 5 bases. Trimming left V 0 bases short and J 4 bases short, with 13 bases between. This CDR3 region has 15 residues. CDR1 and CDR2 (germline): SGHRS, YFSETQ.

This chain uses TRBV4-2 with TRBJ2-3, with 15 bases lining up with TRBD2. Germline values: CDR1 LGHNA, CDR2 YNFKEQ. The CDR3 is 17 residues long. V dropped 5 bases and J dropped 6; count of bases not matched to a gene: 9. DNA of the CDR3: TGTGCCAGCAGCACACGGACTAGCGGGGGGGCCACGGATACGCAGTATTTT. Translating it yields CASSTRTSGGATDTQYF.

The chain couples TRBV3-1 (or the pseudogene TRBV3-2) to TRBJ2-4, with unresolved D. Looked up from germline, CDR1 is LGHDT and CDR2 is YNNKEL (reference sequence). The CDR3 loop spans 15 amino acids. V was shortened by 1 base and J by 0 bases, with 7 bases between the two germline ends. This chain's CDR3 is CASSQVTVAKNIQYF. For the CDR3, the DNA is TGTGCCAGCAGCCAAGTAACGGTAGCCAAAAACATTCAGTACTTC.

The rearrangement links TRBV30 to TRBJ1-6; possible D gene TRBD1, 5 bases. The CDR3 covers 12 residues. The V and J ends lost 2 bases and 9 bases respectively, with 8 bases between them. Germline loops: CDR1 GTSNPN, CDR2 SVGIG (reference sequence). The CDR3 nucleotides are TGTGCCTGGAGTATGGGGGGTTCACCCCTCCACTTT. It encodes CAWSMGGSPLHF.

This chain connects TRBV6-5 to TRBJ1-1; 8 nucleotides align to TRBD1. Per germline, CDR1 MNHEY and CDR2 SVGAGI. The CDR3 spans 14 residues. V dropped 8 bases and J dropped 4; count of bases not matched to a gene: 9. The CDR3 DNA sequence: TGTGCCAGCGGGGCTCCAGGGGGCCCCACTGAAGCTTTCTTT. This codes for CASGAPGGPTEAFF.